Listed below are T cell receptor beta chains from one sample, sequenced in a study of cytomegalovirus exposure and HLA in healthy donors. Repertoires were generated with immunoSEQ multiplex PCR, while TCRdb's copy carries only in-frame clones and drops some. This table holds tens of thousands of clones, just under 85% found once. The sequencing input was PBMCs. The receptor source for this set is a woman aged 18 to 35 in good health and CMV-seropositive. Each CDR3 is given without its conserved first and last residue. The D gene is left open where the match is weak.

j_gene | d_gene | v_gene | len | CDR3aa
TRBJ1-5 | . | TRBV28 | 15 | ASSIRRITGIYQPQH
TRBJ1-2 | TRBD1 | TRBV6-1 | 12 | ASSEVGDRVGYT
TRBJ1-5 | . | TRBV2 | 15 | ASTGDTRASGNQPQH
TRBJ1-2 | . | TRBV7-9 | 13 | ASSSTREANYGYT
TRBJ2-5 | . | TRBV7-6 | 11 | ASSTERLETQY
TRBJ2-7 | TRBD1 | TRBV2 | 10 | ASRTQGNEQY
TRBJ2-5 | . | TRBV5-1 | 10 | ASSPGLETQY
TRBJ2-1 | TRBD1 | TRBV27 | 13 | ASSFSGQSYNEQF
TRBJ1-5 | . | TRBV6-6 | 13 | ASSPRQGIDQPQH
TRBJ2-7 | . | TRBV28 | 13 | ASSFASAVSYEQY
TRBJ2-5 | TRBD1 | TRBV7-3 | 12 | ASSQDRGSETQY
TRBJ2-7 | TRBD2 | TRBV5-4 | 14 | ATHQGGGAIRDEQY
TRBJ1-2 | . | TRBV13 | 10 | ASSYTGSGYT
TRBJ1-1 | TRBD1 | TRBV19 | 13 | ASSAHKGQDTEAF
TRBJ2-5 | TRBD2 | TRBV10-3 | 15 | AISTGLAGGPFKTQY
TRBJ1-1 | . | TRBV7-9 | 11 | ASNFPSHTEAF
TRBJ2-1 | TRBD1 | TRBV7-9 | 14 | ASSPWDRGMDNEQF
TRBJ2-2 | TRBD1 | TRBV7-9 | 14 | ASSPTPDRGRRELF
TRBJ1-2 | . | TRBV9 | 12 | ASSVVDSGYGYT
TRBJ2-1 | TRBD1 | TRBV28 | 13 | ASSFLGQGFHEQF
TRBJ2-7 | TRBD2 | TRBV9 | 13 | ASSPGTSGSHEQY
TRBJ1-2 | TRBD1 | TRBV28 | 13 | ASSLTGVGAYGYT
TRBJ1-1 | . | TRBV19 | 12 | ASSAAGLNTEAF
TRBJ2-7 | TRBD1 | TRBV28 | 15 | ASSFTYRDRGLYEQY
TRBJ2-5 | TRBD1 | TRBV25-1 | 11 | ASRRQGQETQY
TRBJ2-2 | TRBD2 | TRBV6-5 | 13 | ASSYGLAGGGELF
TRBJ1-2 | . | TRBV15 | 14 | ATSKAGGRANYGYT
TRBJ2-7 | TRBD2 | TRBV25-1 | 15 | ASSEGGRAGVRYEQY
TRBJ2-7 | TRBD2 | TRBV30 | 12 | AWTRLAGGYEQY
TRBJ1-5 | . | TRBV6-1 | 12 | ASTTTSSNQPQH
TRBJ2-5 | TRBD2 | TRBV5-1 | 13 | ASTLAGGPRETQY
TRBJ2-3 | TRBD2 | TRBV7-2 | 14 | ASSPGLAGGLDTQY
TRBJ1-6 | . | TRBV4-1 | 11 | ASSQGPDSPLH
TRBJ2-5 | TRBD1 | TRBV7-8 | 14 | ASSFAGTGGRETQY
TRBJ1-5 | . | TRBV27 | 15 | ASSLTQGIMVVQPQH
TRBJ2-7 | . | TRBV7-9 | 15 | ASSHQAIGQGSYEQY
TRBJ2-7 | TRBD1 | TRBV6-5 | 11 | ASTRQGSYEQY
TRBJ2-5 | TRBD1 | TRBV6-6 | 14 | ASMDRVNPRAETQY
TRBJ2-3 | . | TRBV30 | 11 | AWTRLGVDTQY
TRBJ2-1 | . | TRBV28 | 10 | ASSLVRDEQF
TRBJ2-1 | . | TRBV5-1 | 17 | ASSRQVANAIRPMNEQF
TRBJ2-3 | TRBD1 | TRBV5-4 | 13 | ASSPGQGITDTQY